The T cell receptor (beta chain) under discussion was sequenced for a study of blood T cell repertoires in COVID-19 (dated by TCRdb to the early 2020s). In terms of the full investigation: Samples covering the acute and convalescent phases of COVID-19 were provided by collaborators in the United States, Italy and Spain. The repertoires were released in a freely available public database intended as a resource for research on the immune response to SARS-CoV-2. Samples were obtained from the ongoing ImmuneRACE study (first 160 participants) and from some 1,200 subjects provided by 6 global collaborators. Sample metadata almost always included a de-identified subject ID, COVID-19 status, age in years and sex. The material from the prospective study consisted of cDNA or gDNA derived from T cells, B-cell-depleted T cells, or PBMCs. Where available, HLA class I and class II types were obtained from metadata supplied by the sample provider rather than from assay-based typing. Subjects who had been exposed to COVID-19, were actively infected with it, or had recovered from it provided the deeply sampled blood TCRbeta repertoires that made up the dataset. Overall study outcomes, separate from this receptor: Clinical and demographic metadata were provided uncurated, with the amount varying by source and participant.

Collaborating institutions collected whole blood in K2EDTA tubes following their own protocols. For TCRbeta analysis, collaborators shipped samples in one of three forms: frozen whole blood, isolated PBMCs, or DNA extracted from either of those sample types. TCRbeta CDR3 regions were amplified from genomic DNA using the immunoSEQ Assay, a bias-controlled multiplex PCR. On the study's bioinformatics: Within the assay, amplification of reference gene primers was used to estimate how many nucleated cells each sample contained. Sequence reads were collapsed and filtered to measure the absolute abundance of every unique TCRbeta CDR3 rearrangement. Productive Simpson clonality was computed per sample as the square root of Simpson's diversity index over productive rearrangements. TCRdb provides this immuneACCESS table in a form limited to in-frame rearrangements. Some clones are lacking; in checked studies, under half of them reflect an unresolved V gene, and why the rest are absent is not known. For V, J and clone size, that table is used; D and trimming come from the DNA. The sample table holds about 120,000 clones, of which about nine tenths were seen once. The ten most abundant clones make up about 4.5% of the sample.

As to this clone: Its antigen specificity is not known. No much larger clonotype is one base removed from it; base qualities were not supplied.

This receptor was taken from a man aged 35 to 55 with acute or convalescent COVID-19. Sequenced: peripheral blood.

CDR3 region: CASSSQGSGANVLTF. The nucleotide sequence reads TGCGCCAGCAGCTCTCAGGGCTCTGGGGCCAACGTCCTGACTTTC. The chain is made from TRBV5-1 and TRBJ2-6, and possibly TRBD1, on 5 matching bases. Trimming removed 3 bases from V and 0 bases from J, leaving 7 bases between the germline ends. In the germline V gene, CDR1 corresponds to SGHRS and CDR2 to YFSETQ. Reading from cysteine to phenylalanine, the CDR3 counts 15 amino acids. The read is trimmed to its CDR3 DNA, 45 bases read in frame from base 1. Supplemented by the reference TRBV5-1 and TRBJ2-6 proteins around the CDR3, the complete variable domain is KAGVTQTPRYLIKTRGQQVTLSCSPISGHRSVSWYQQTPGQGLQFLFEYFSETQRNKGNFPGRFSGRQFSNSRSEMNVSTLELGDSALYLCASSSQGSGANVLTFGAGSRLTVL.